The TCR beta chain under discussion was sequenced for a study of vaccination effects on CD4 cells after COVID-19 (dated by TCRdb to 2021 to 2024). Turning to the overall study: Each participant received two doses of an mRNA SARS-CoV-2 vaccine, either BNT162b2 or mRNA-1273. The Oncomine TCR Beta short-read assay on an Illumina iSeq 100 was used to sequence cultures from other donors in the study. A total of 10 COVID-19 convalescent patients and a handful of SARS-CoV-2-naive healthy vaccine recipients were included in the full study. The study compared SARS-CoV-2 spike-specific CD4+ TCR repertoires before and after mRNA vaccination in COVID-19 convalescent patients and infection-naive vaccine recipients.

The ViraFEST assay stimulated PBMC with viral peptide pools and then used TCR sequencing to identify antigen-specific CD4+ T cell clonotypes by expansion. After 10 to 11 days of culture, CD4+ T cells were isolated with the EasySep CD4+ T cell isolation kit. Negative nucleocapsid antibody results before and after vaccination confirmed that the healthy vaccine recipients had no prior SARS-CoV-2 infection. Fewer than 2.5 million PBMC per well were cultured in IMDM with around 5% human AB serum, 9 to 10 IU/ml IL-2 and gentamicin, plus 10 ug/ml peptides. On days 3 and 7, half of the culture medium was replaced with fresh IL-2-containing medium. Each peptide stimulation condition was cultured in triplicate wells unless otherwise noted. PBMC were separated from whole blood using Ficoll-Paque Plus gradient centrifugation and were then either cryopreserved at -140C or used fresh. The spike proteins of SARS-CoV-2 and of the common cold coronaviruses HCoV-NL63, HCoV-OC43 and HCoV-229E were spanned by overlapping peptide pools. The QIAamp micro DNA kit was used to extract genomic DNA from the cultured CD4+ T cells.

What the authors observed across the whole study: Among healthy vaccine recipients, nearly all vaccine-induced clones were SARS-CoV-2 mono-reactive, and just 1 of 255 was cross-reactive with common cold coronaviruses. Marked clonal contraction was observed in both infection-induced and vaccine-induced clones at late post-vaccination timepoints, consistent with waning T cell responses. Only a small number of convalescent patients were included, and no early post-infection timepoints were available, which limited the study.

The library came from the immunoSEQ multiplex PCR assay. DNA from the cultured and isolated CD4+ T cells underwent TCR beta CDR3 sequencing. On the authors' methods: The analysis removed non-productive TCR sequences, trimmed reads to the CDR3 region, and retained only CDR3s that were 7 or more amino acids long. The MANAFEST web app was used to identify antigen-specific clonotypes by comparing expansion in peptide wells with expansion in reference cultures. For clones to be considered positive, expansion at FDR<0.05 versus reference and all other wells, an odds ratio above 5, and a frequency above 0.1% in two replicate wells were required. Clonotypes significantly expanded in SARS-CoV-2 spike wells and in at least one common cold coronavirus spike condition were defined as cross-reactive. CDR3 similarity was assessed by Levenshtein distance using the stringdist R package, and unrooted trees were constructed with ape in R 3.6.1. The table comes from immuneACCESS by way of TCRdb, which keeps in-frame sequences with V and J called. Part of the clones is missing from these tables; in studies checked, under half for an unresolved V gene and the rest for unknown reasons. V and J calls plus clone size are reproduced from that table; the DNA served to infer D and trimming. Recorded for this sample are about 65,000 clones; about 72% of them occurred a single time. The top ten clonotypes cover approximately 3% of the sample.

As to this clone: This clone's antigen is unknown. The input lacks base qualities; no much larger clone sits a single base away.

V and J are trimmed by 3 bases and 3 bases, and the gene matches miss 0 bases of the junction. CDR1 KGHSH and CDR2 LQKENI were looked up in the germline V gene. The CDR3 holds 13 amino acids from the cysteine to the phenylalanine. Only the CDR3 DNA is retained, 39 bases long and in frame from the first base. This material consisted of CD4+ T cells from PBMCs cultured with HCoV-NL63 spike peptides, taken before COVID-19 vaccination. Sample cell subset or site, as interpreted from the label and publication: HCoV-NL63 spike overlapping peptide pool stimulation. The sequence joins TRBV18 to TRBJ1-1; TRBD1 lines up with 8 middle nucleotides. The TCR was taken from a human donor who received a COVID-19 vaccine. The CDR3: CASSPTGDTEAFF. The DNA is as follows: TGTGCCAGCTCACCGACAGGGGACACTGAAGCTTTCTTT.